This TCR beta chain was sequenced in a study of T cell responses to AZD1222 COVID-19 vaccine. The repertoire was sequenced with immunoSEQ multiplex PCR; TCRdb's copy has only in-frame clones and lacks some. The profile shows some 120,000 clones, roughly 89% of them singletons. CDR1 and CDR2 from the germline V gene are MNHEY and SVGAGI. Trimming took off 2 bases at V and 8 bases at J, with 18 bases between the two ends. The CDR3 extends over 15 amino acids. This clonotype originated in an adult in good health. The V call is TRBV6-5, the J call TRBJ1-2; D remains ambiguous. This specimen consisted of peripheral blood, obtained on day 0 of MenACWY control vaccination. Here the CDR3 reads CASSYPDGVSYGYTF. The CDR3 nucleotides are TGTGCCAGCAGTTACCCCGATGGGGTGTCTTACGGCTACACCTTC.